The 16 T cell receptor beta chains given below trace back to one sample, sequenced in a study of T cells in Graves' hyperthyroidism and ophthalmopathy. Amplification yielded TCR beta CDR3 regions, with RNA transcripts as the source. Carried out on the TCR CDR3, a first-round RT-PCR used the HTBI primer set. TCRdb analysed the multiplex PCR reads with MiXCR anew, one entry per CDR3 protein. The sample lists 45,000 or so distinct CDR3 sequences, 45% to 50% seen once, with about 30% in the top ten. Material: peripheral blood or thyroid tissue (not recorded which). The origin of the receptors is a woman in her forties or fifties with Graves' hyperthyroidism.

About this clonotype itself: A much larger clone is a single base away; this may be a read error. The conserved final phenylalanine or tryptophan is absent from the CDR3, which likely points to a read error. The CDR3 nucleotides read TGTGCCGGTAGTGGGACAGGGACCTATGGCTACACCCTC. Its translation is CAGSGTGTYGYTL. The chain is built from TRBV19 and TRBJ1-2; 9 nucleotides match TRBD1. CDR1 is LNHDA, CDR2 SQIVND, per germline (reference sequence). The CDR3 contains 13 residues.

V and J are TRBV29-1 and TRBJ1-2, with 8 bases lining up with TRBD1. Germline CDR1 and CDR2: SQVTM and ANQGSEA. The CDR3 has 11 amino acids. Trimming cost V 4 bases and J 6 bases; bases outside gene matches: 1. This CDR3 reads CSVGTGNGYTF. For the CDR3, the DNA is TGCAGCGTTGGGACAGGGAATGGCTACACCTTC. Complete variable domain (other parts from reference TRBV29-1 and TRBJ1-2): SAVISQKPSRDICQRGTSLTIQCQVDSQVTMMFWYRQQPGQSLTLIATANQGSEATYESGFVIDKFPISRPNLTFSTLTVSNMSPEDSSIYLCSVGTGNGYTFGSGTRLTVV.

The chain couples TRBV6-5 to TRBJ2-5; 12 bases match TRBD2. The V segment lost 5 bases and the J segment 5 bases; nucleotides outside the gene matches: 3. From germline, CDR1 is MNHEY and CDR2 SVGAGI. The CDR3 extends over 14 amino acids. The CDR3 reads CASSPTSGGETQYF. CDR3 bases: TGTGCCAGCAGTCCTACTAGCGGGGGGGAGACCCAGTACTTC.

This clonotype was counted between two and nine times. The V call is TRBV9, the J call TRBJ2-3, with 14 bases aligning to TRBD2. V was pared by 4 bases and J by 3 bases, with 13 bases of the junction left unmatched. CDR1 is SGDLS and CDR2 is YYNGEE in the germline V gene. The CDR3 covers 19 residues. CDR3 sequence: CASSSGTSGSGGWTDTQYF. CDR3 nucleotide sequence: TGTGCCAGCAGCTCCGGGACTAGCGGGAGTGGGGGGTGGACAGATACGCAGTATTTT.

There are many counts of this clonotype. CDR3 coding DNA: TGCGCCAGCAGCTTGCTTCCCACAGGGTACGGCTACACCTTC. This sequence encodes CASSLLPTGYGYTF. V and J are TRBV5-1 and TRBJ1-2; D might be TRBD1 (6 bases). The length of the CDR3 is 14 residues. Per the germline V gene, CDR1 is SGHRS and CDR2 is YFSETQ. Trimming removed 1 base from V and 8 bases from J, with 15 bases in between.

A remark on this clonotype: The DNA is omitted, as the CDR3 cannot be located on it reliably, and the CDR3 follows TCRdb's listing. The chain combines TRBV6-5 with TRBJ1-2. The CDR3 sequence runs 16 residues, both termini included. Germline CDR1 MNHEY, CDR2 SVGAGI. The chain's CDR3 is CASSYFAGGSRYGHTF.

This chain connects TRBV10-3 to TRBJ2-2; 7 bases are shared with TRBD2. The germline V gene has CDR1 ENHRY and CDR2 SYGVKD. J lost 6 bases, V lost 10 bases, and 14 bases had no gene match. This CDR3 spans 15 amino acids. CDR3 nucleotide sequence: TGTGCCAACGGGTCCACCTCTAGCGGCTCCGGGGAGCTGTTTTTT. It translates to CANGSTSSGSGELFF.

The V call is TRBV2, the J call TRBJ2-2, with D possibly being TRBD2 (6 bases). The germline V gene has CDR1 SNHLY and CDR2 FYNNEI. Trimming pared 6 bases from V and 3 bases from J, leaving 17 bases between. CDR3 length: 16 amino acids. Here the CDR3 reads CASSQDTSWDTGELFF. The CDR3 DNA reads TGTGCCAGCAGCCAAGATACTAGCTGGGACACCGGGGAGCTGTTTTTT.

CDR3 in DNA: TGCAGCGCCAAGAGGCAGGGGGGCGAGCAGTACTTC. This codes for CSAKRQGGEQYF. The V call is TRBV29-1, the J call TRBJ2-7, with a tentative D call TRBD1 (7 bases). Between the trimmed V and J ends, which lost 7 bases and 6 bases, there was a span of 16 bases. CDR3 size: 12 residues. CDR1 is SQVTM, CDR2 ANQGSEA, per germline.

This clonotype was recorded many times. The genes are TRBV24-1 and TRBJ2-7; D unresolved. This CDR3 comprises 14 residues. Germline V gene lookup returns CDR1 KGHDR and CDR2 SFDVKD. V lost 5 bases, J lost 4 bases, and 14 bases lay in between. The CDR3 protein is CATSGGVGPYEQYF. CDR3 nucleotide sequence: TGTGCCACCAGTGGAGGAGTTGGCCCTTACGAGCAGTACTTC.

Concerning this clonotype itself: No conserved phenylalanine or tryptophan ends this CDR3, so it is likely a read error. Because the CDR3's place on the DNA is in doubt, the DNA is left out and the CDR3 is given as listed by TCRdb. This sequence joins TRBV7-3 and TRBJ2-6; TRBD1, as called in the table, went unchecked against the DNA. Germline CDR1 SGHTA, CDR2 FQGTGA. The CDR3 extends over 17 residues, inclusive of both ends. This CDR3 is CASSPRQGRSGANVLAS.

This chain joins TRBV5-5 and TRBJ1-2, with a possible D match to TRBD1 (6 bases). V lost 0 bases, J lost 5 bases, and 14 bases lay in between. CDR3 length: 15 residues. Looked up from germline, CDR1 is SGHKS and CDR2 is YYEKEE (reference sequence). Written as DNA, the CDR3 is TGTGCCAGCAGCTTGGATTGGGGGCAGAGGTATGGCTACACCTTC. It yields the protein CASSLDWGQRYGYTF.

The chain couples TRBV29-1 to TRBJ1-1; the D gene is possibly TRBD1 (6 bases). This CDR3 has 13 residues. Germline CDR1 is SQVTM and CDR2 is ANQGSEA. Between the trimmed V and J ends, which lost 6 bases and 0 bases, there was a span of 11 bases. CDR3 sequence reads: CSVRTEVNTEAFF. As DNA, the CDR3 is TGCAGCGTGAGGACAGAGGTGAACACTGAAGCTTTCTTT.

V gene TRBV7-9 combines with J gene TRBJ1-6; D uncertain. CDR3 length: 15 residues. V was shortened by 5 bases and J by 6 bases, with 14 bases between the two germline ends. The V gene's germline CDR1 is SEHNR and CDR2 FQNEAQ (reference sequence). The CDR3 loop reads CASSIPRPLNSPLHF. The CDR3 coding sequence is TGTGCCAGCAGCATCCCTCGGCCCCTTAATTCACCCCTCCACTTT.

This clonotype was detected a few times. V gene TRBV9 combines with J gene TRBJ1-4; 8 bases are shared with TRBD1. CDR3 size: 13 residues. In germline, CDR1 is SGDLS, CDR2 YYNGEE. Unmatched junction bases numbered 0, after V lost 3 bases and J lost 5 bases. The CDR3 DNA reads as TGTGCCAGCAGCGGGACAGGGAATGAAAAACTGTTTTTT. This gives the protein CASSGTGNEKLFF.

The chain uses TRBV12-3 or TRBV12-4 and TRBJ1-2; D not certain. V was trimmed by 2 bases and J by 8 bases, leaving 9 bases between them. The CDR3 runs 12 residues. The CDR3 DNA is TGTGCCAGCAGTTTATCCCGAAGCGGCTACACCTTC. It encodes CASSLSRSGYTF.